A selection of T cell receptor beta chains follows, all from one sample in a study of cytomegalovirus exposure and HLA in healthy donors. Assay: immunoSEQ multiplex PCR; the TCRdb copy retains only in-frame clones and omits some. The table has some 170,000 clones, about 81% seen once. The sample consisted of PBMCs. These receptors were obtained from a woman in her twenties or thirties in good health and CMV-seronegative. Both conserved end residues are part of each CDR3. The D gene is left open where the match is weak. Clone size, where shown, is once, few, many, or a class for clones that have expanded.

.,TRBJ1-2,TRBD1,TRBV7-8,CASSKRGQGAPGYTF
.,TRBJ1-2,.,TRBV29-1,CSVHSRAYGYTF
.,TRBJ2-3,.,TRBV7-2,CASSTSDRITDTQYF
.,TRBJ1-5,.,TRBV4-1,CASSQVLAGGTQPQHF
.,TRBJ1-5,.,TRBV5-6,CASSSRGIIQPQHF
.,TRBJ1-3,.,TRBV7-9,CASSLDRDSYSGNTIYF
.,TRBJ2-1,.,TRBV7-3,CASSLPDGDEQFF
.,TRBJ2-7,TRBD2,TRBV4-2,CASSQDPGGSYEQYF
few,TRBJ2-2,TRBD1,TRBV4-3,CASSQEATGQENTGELFF
.,TRBJ2-1,TRBD2,TRBV2,CASRGTSGPYNEQFF
.,TRBJ2-7,.,TRBV4-2,CASSQDPQRVDYEQYF
once,TRBJ1-5,.,TRBV19,CASIPQGRIYSNQPQHF
.,TRBJ2-5,.,TRBV7-2,CASSLAHKETQYF
.,TRBJ1-1,TRBD1,TRBV7-2,CASSPQGAVTEAFF
.,TRBJ2-7,TRBD1,TRBV5-4,CASSEGIRTGGHEQYF
.,TRBJ1-2,.,TRBV29-1,CSAFGAGYTF
.,TRBJ2-1,TRBD1,TRBV5-4,CASSFKTGGSYNEQFF
.,TRBJ2-5,.,TRBV7-2,CASSLSARETQYF
.,TRBJ1-5,TRBD1,TRBV27,CASSLSRGHQPQHF
.,TRBJ2-1,.,TRBV28,CASRGGLFGSYNEQFF
.,.,TRBD2,TRBV28,CASSSPTSGLTYEQYF
.,TRBJ1-5,TRBD1,TRBV28,CASSSRTGVSQPQHF
.,TRBJ1-5,.,TRBV2,CASSLQVPQGLNQPQHF
.,TRBJ2-5,TRBD2,TRBV19,CATRRSSGAGQETQYF
.,TRBJ1-2,.,TRBV7-9,CASSLGASGYGYTF
.,TRBJ2-5,.,TRBV2,CASMQEETQYF
once,TRBJ1-1,.,TRBV2,CASRAHVDTEAFF
.,TRBJ1-1,TRBD1,TRBV28,CASGTRGRLTEAFF
.,TRBJ2-7,TRBD1,TRBV6-1,CASSLEQGSTYEQYF
.,TRBJ1-1,.,TRBV27,CASSFDQMNTEAFF
.,TRBJ1-2,TRBD1,TRBV12-5,CASGSPESGTVIYGYTF
few,TRBJ2-6,.,TRBV13,CASSLPRSGANVLTF
once,TRBJ2-7,TRBD1,TRBV29-1,CSVGGQGAGYEQYF
few,TRBJ1-6,.,TRBV2,CASSGGADPYNSPLHF
.,TRBJ2-1,TRBD1,TRBV28,CASRVRDSYNEQFF
once,TRBJ1-2,TRBD1,TRBV5-1,CASSLPTGQGWDGYTF
.,TRBJ1-1,TRBD1,TRBV5-4,CASSRTSGGNTEAFF
.,TRBJ2-2,.,TRBV5-1,CASSRGGSGELFF
.,TRBJ2-3,TRBD1,TRBV14,CASSHEGTTGADTQYF
.,TRBJ1-4,.,TRBV15,CATSRDAGFTNEKLFF
.,TRBJ2-1,.,TRBV4-1,CASSQGPGPPNNEQFF
.,TRBJ2-3,TRBD1,TRBV27,CASSQRQGGDTQYF
.,TRBJ2-5,.,TRBV19,CALPQTKETQYF
few,TRBJ1-1,.,TRBV2,CASSEGAGYEAFF
.,TRBJ2-1,.,TRBV27,CASWFGMERVNEQFF
.,TRBJ2-2,TRBD1,TRBV6-1,CASSEGDRVTGELFF
.,TRBJ1-2,.,TRBV6-5,CASRADPGPPYGYTF
few,TRBJ1-3,.,TRBV4-3,CASSQSRGPGNTIYF
once,TRBJ2-7,TRBD1,TRBV4-1,CASSQVQGSYHEQYF
.,TRBJ2-2,TRBD2,TRBV18,CASSPGTSGNTGELFF
.,TRBJ2-3,.,TRBV6-5,CASTTESNTQYF
.,TRBJ2-6,.,TRBV4-3,CASSQGQLSGANVLTF
.,TRBJ2-1,TRBD2,TRBV5-4,CASSYGTSGLYNEQFF
.,TRBJ1-5,.,TRBV18,CASSTGDQPQHF
.,TRBJ1-5,TRBD1,TRBV28,CASRYRGQGIQPQHF
.,TRBJ2-5,TRBD1,TRBV18,CASSHRDRKETQYF